Following are 32 T cell receptor beta chains from one sample sequenced in a study of cytomegalovirus exposure and HLA in healthy donors. Profiled with immunoSEQ multiplex PCR; TCRdb holds only in-frame clones, not every one. The sample gives 300,000 to 350,000 clones, 88% of which show up once; approximately 0.9% is in the top ten. Sequenced sample: PBMCs. These receptors all come from a man aged 25 to 45 in good health and CMV-seronegative.

About this clone: The sample contains more than one DNA sequence encoding this CDR3. J is TRBJ1-5 and V is TRBV6-5; 10 bases match TRBD1. The germline gives CDR1 MNHEY, CDR2 SVGAGI. The CDR3 runs to 14 residues. The V and J ends lost 5 bases and 4 bases, in that order; junction bases with no gene match: 2. CDR3 residues: CASSRDRGNQPQHF. The CDR3 DNA follows: TGTGCCAGCAGTCGGGACAGGGGTAATCAGCCCCAGCATTTT.

The V gene is TRBV19, the J gene TRBJ2-5, with 7 positions matching TRBD2. Germline V lookup: CDR1 LNHDA, CDR2 SQIVND (reference sequence). Losses at the gene ends were 5 bases for V and 5 bases for J; bases not matched to a gene: 14. CDR3 length: 16 residues. This CDR3 is CASSPRGSGFFETQYF. As DNA, the CDR3 is TGTGCCAGTAGTCCCCGGGGTAGCGGGTTTTTTGAGACCCAGTACTTC.

The rearrangement uses TRBV4-1 and TRBJ2-7; 10 nucleotides align to TRBD1. The CDR3 has 15 amino acids. Germline V lookup: CDR1 MGHRA, CDR2 YSYEKL. The ends lost 3 bases at V and 6 bases at J; junction bases unmatched: 8. CDR3 nucleotide sequence: TGCGCCAGCAGCCACCCCGGGACAGGGGCTCTCGAGCAGTACTTC. Amino acid sequence: CASSHPGTGALEQYF.

The chain combines TRBV29-1 with TRBJ1-4, with 7 bases that match TRBD1. This CDR3 is 14 amino acids long. The junction had 4 bases not matched to a gene; V was cut back by 3 bases and J by 3 bases. Per germline, CDR1 SQVTM and CDR2 ANQGSEA. CDR3 nucleotide sequence: TGCAGCGTTGAGGGGGACAGCCCTAATGAAAAACTGTTTTTT. Translated: CSVEGDSPNEKLFF.

This clone was picked up one time. This chain connects TRBV6-5 to TRBJ2-5, with 12 nucleotides matching TRBD1. There are 15 residues in the CDR3. Germline V lookup: CDR1 MNHEY, CDR2 SVGAGI. V lost 2 bases and J lost 6; bases outside the gene matches: 4. The CDR3 loop is CASSYGTGGWKTQYF. CDR3 bases: TGTGCCAGCAGTTACGGGACAGGGGGCTGGAAGACCCAGTACTTC.

This chain joins TRBV7-2 and TRBJ1-1, with D perhaps matching TRBD1 (5 bases). Trimming removed 4 bases from V and 0 bases from J, with 12 bases in between. There are 15 residues in the CDR3. Germline loops: CDR1 SGHTA, CDR2 FQGNSA. CDR3 region: CASSSDSQMNTEAFF. The CDR3 DNA reads as TGTGCCAGCAGCTCAGACAGTCAGATGAACACTGAAGCTTTCTTT.

This chain links TRBV5-6 with TRBJ2-7; no clear D gene. CDR3 size: 13 residues. Trimming left V 3 bases short and J 4 bases short, with 11 bases between. Germline-derived CDR1 and CDR2 are SGHDT and YYEEEE. The CDR3 loop reads CASSSAGGYEQYF. CDR3 nucleotide sequence: TGTGCCAGCAGCTCGGCAGGTGGGTACGAGCAGTACTTC.

The rearrangement uses TRBV6-5 and TRBJ2-7; D call uncertain. The V gene's germline CDR1 is MNHEY and CDR2 SVGAGI. The CDR3 extends over 12 amino acids. The V gene lost 6 bases and the J gene lost 2 bases, with 8 bases spanning the gap. As DNA, the CDR3 is TGTGCCAGCAGCCCCCGGGCCTACGAGCAGTACTTC. It specifies CASSPRAYEQYF.

The CDR3: CASSLSRQGGFAEAFF. The CDR3 coding sequence is TGCGCCAGCAGCTTGTCTAGGCAGGGAGGGTTCGCTGAAGCTTTCTTT. The chain links TRBV5-1 to TRBJ1-1; perhaps TRBD1 as D (5 bases). Germline V lookup: CDR1 SGHRS, CDR2 YFSETQ. The CDR3 is made up of 16 amino acids. V was pared by 1 base and J by 6 bases, with 19 bases between. The whole variable domain, remainder taken from reference TRBV5-1 and TRBJ1-1, is KAGVTQTPRYLIKTRGQQVTLSCSPISGHRSVSWYQQTPGQGLQFLFEYFSETQRNKGNFPGRFSGRQFSNSRSEMNVSTLELGDSALYLCASSLSRQGGFAEAFFGQGTRLTVV.

V usage is TRBV13 and J usage is TRBJ2-5; 14 positions agree with TRBD2. The CDR3 has 17 amino acids. J gave up 1 base and V 1 base, and 2 bases lay outside the gene matches. The germline CDR1 and CDR2 sequences are PRHDT and FYEKMQ (reference sequence). In DNA form, the CDR3 reads TGTGCCAGCAGCTTAGAAGGGACTAGCGGGGGCCAAGAGACCCAGTACTTC. It yields the protein CASSLEGTSGGQETQYF.

V usage is TRBV7-6 and J usage is TRBJ2-7; 10 positions agree with TRBD2. The germline CDR1 and CDR2 sequences are SGHVS and FNYEAQ. This CDR3 has 15 amino acids. With 3 bases clipped from V and 2 bases from J, the junction kept 4 bases outside the gene matches. CDR3 residues: CASSFLAGEPYEQYF. In DNA form, the CDR3 reads TGTGCCAGCAGCTTTCTAGCGGGGGAGCCCTACGAGCAGTACTTC.

In this sample, this clone turned up once. The V call is TRBV18, the J call TRBJ2-2; 7 bases agree with TRBD1. Germline CDR1 and CDR2: KGHSH and LQKENI. This CDR3 contains 13 residues. V shed 8 bases, J shed 8 bases, and the junction held 8 bases outside the gene matches. CDR3: CASMGTAVGELFF. CDR3 nucleotide sequence: TGTGCCAGCATGGGGACAGCCGTGGGGGAGCTGTTTTTT.

J is TRBJ2-5 and V is TRBV29-1; perhaps TRBD2 as D (6 bases). There are 13 residues in the CDR3. Germline V gene sequence: CDR1 SQVTM, CDR2 ANQGSEA. Trimming left V 6 bases short and J 2 bases short, with 13 bases between. The CDR3 coding sequence is TGCAGCGTGAAAACGGGACTTCAAGAGACCCAGTACTTC. This codes for CSVKTGLQETQYF.

The chain carries TRBV6-1 and TRBJ1-6; 7 bases align to TRBD1. The CDR3 is 15 residues long. V shed 1 base and J 6 bases; nucleotides not matched to a gene: 3. In germline, CDR1 is MNHNS, CDR2 SASEGT. The CDR3 loop reads CASSEGDRGNSPLHF. The CDR3 coding sequence is TGTGCCAGCAGTGAAGGGGACAGAGGTAATTCACCCCTCCACTTT.

V usage is TRBV7-2 and J usage is TRBJ2-1; no reliable D call. The CDR3 extends over 11 amino acids. The germline V and J ends were trimmed by 5 bases and 9 bases, with 8 bases remaining between them. Germline CDR1 is SGHTA and CDR2 is FQGNSA. The CDR3 region is CASSQMREQFF. The CDR3 DNA is TGTGCCAGCAGCCAAATGCGTGAGCAGTTCTTC.

This clone was counted a single time. This chain links TRBV15 with TRBJ2-1; 7 bases are shared with TRBD2. CDR3 size: 15 residues. The trim removed 2 bases at V and 4 bases at J, leaving 5 bases unmatched. Germline CDR1 LNHNV, CDR2 YYDKDF (reference sequence). The CDR3, as DNA: TGTGCCACCAGCAGACGGGACTACCCATACAATGAGCAGTTCTTC. Translation gives CATSRRDYPYNEQFF.

The chain couples TRBV5-1 to TRBJ1-6; weak D call: TRBD1 (5 bases). This CDR3 comprises 15 residues. Per germline, CDR1 SGHRS and CDR2 YFSETQ. V gave up 0 bases and J gave up 11 bases, with 15 bases separating them. CDR3 bases: TGCGCCAGCAGCTTGGAAGCCAGGGCTGGGGCACCCCTCCACTTT. It translates to CASSLEARAGAPLHF.

The rearrangement joins TRBV6-1 to TRBJ1-2, with D possibly TRBD1 on 5 matching bases. Germline V gives CDR1 MNHNS, CDR2 SASEGT. This CDR3 contains 14 residues. The V end lost 7 bases, the J end lost 4 bases, and 16 bases lay between the germline ends. CDR3 bases: TGTGCCAGCAAAGATCTGACAGCGATCTATGGCTACACCTTC. Translated: CASKDLTAIYGYTF.

This rearrangement joins TRBV5-1 to TRBJ2-1, with D perhaps matching TRBD2 (6 bases). The CDR3 covers 14 residues. CDR1 is SGHRS, CDR2 YFSETQ, per germline. V was shortened by 2 bases and J by 0 bases, with 6 bases between the two germline ends. The CDR3 protein is CASSFGSSYNEQFF. The DNA for the CDR3 is TGCGCCAGCAGCTTCGGGAGCTCCTACAATGAGCAGTTCTTC.

This chain uses TRBV27 with TRBJ2-2; 7 bases align to TRBD2. CDR1 and CDR2 from the germline V gene are MNHEY and SMNVEV (reference sequence). This CDR3 contains 15 residues. The J segment lost 0 bases and the V segment lost 6 bases, leaving 4 bases of the junction unmatched. CDR3 sequence reads: CASSGLAANTGELFF. The CDR3 DNA is TGTGCCAGCAGCGGGCTAGCGGCGAACACCGGGGAGCTGTTTTTT.

This chain uses TRBV7-4 with TRBJ2-1; 7 nucleotides agree with TRBD2. The J segment lost 4 bases and the V segment lost 4 bases, leaving 7 bases of the junction unmatched. CDR3 size: 15 residues. Germline V gives CDR1 SGHVT, CDR2 SQSDAQ. The CDR3 region is CASSYRAGLYNEQFF. CDR3 in DNA: TGTGCCAGCAGCTACCGAGCGGGGCTGTACAATGAGCAGTTCTTC.

This chain connects TRBV10-2 to TRBJ1-1, with a possible D match to TRBD1 (6 bases). Germline lookup yields CDR1 WSHSY and CDR2 SAAADI. The CDR3 contains 13 residues. Deletions cut 7 bases from V and 4 bases from J, with 13 bases between. The CDR3 here is CASNGRGSTEAFF. In DNA form, the CDR3 reads TGCGCCAGCAATGGCAGGGGTAGCACTGAAGCTTTCTTT.

This clone showed up just a few times. This chain joins TRBV4-2 and TRBJ1-1; D not certain. The CDR3 has 13 residues. Germline CDR1 is LGHNA and CDR2 is YNFKEQ. V lost 1 base and J 2 bases, leaving 5 bases between the germline ends. The CDR3 sequence: CASSQAQNTEAFF. Here the CDR3 DNA reads TGTGCCAGCAGCCAAGCCCAAAACACTGAAGCTTTCTTT.

The chain employs TRBV7-6 and TRBJ2-5, with D possibly matching TRBD1 (6 bases). Germline CDR1 reads SGHVS; CDR2 reads FNYEAQ. V shed 2 bases and J shed 0 bases, with 16 bases lying between them. The CDR3 loop spans 17 amino acids. CDR3 sequence (DNA): TGTGCCAGCAGCTTATTGATGGGGGCACTTAACCAAGAGACCCAGTACTTC. This codes for CASSLLMGALNQETQYF.

The V call is TRBV10-2, the J call TRBJ2-7; a possible D gene is TRBD2 (5 bases). The V end lost 6 bases, the J end lost 7 bases, and 13 bases lay between the germline ends. This CDR3 is built from 12 residues. Looked up from germline, CDR1 is WSHSY and CDR2 is SAAADI. The CDR3 nucleotides are TGCGCCAGCAGAATGGGAGTTTCGGAGCAGTACTTC. Translated, it gives CASRMGVSEQYF.

This rearrangement joins TRBV18 to TRBJ2-7; possible D gene TRBD1, 6 bases. In germline, CDR1 is KGHSH, CDR2 LQKENI. V was clipped by 3 bases and J by 0 bases, with 9 bases between them. This CDR3 comprises 14 residues. The CDR3 nucleotides are TGTGCCAGCTCACCGGGACAAGTCTCCTACGAGCAGTACTTC. Translated, it gives CASSPGQVSYEQYF.

This chain connects TRBV4-2 to TRBJ2-1; D is perhaps TRBD2 (6 bases). There are 17 residues in the CDR3. Trimming took 4 bases from V and 0 from J, leaving 16 bases between them. Looked up from germline, CDR1 is LGHNA and CDR2 is YNFKEQ. The CDR3 coding sequence is TGTGCCAGCAGCCTGCCCGGAGTTAGCGGCTCCTACAATGAGCAGTTCTTC. It encodes CASSLPGVSGSYNEQFF.

The chain is built from TRBV27 and TRBJ2-3, with a weak D call TRBD1 (5 bases). The CDR3 has 14 amino acids. V lost 2 bases, J lost 3 bases, and 9 bases lay in between. The germline CDR1 and CDR2 sequences are MNHEY and SMNVEV (reference sequence). The CDR3, as DNA: TGTGCCAGCAGTTTAATGCCAGGGACAGATACGCAGTATTTT. Translation gives CASSLMPGTDTQYF.

This clone was detected once. The chain recombines TRBV6-5 with TRBJ1-2; D possibly corresponds to TRBD1 (5 bases). The germline V gene has CDR1 MNHEY and CDR2 SVGAGI. The CDR3 sequence is 12 residues long. Trimming left V 6 bases short and J 5 bases short, with 10 bases between. In DNA, the CDR3 is TGTGCCAGCAGACTCTCAGGGTATGGCTACACCTTC. It is translated as CASRLSGYGYTF.

This clone turned up a few times. This chain joins TRBV2 and TRBJ2-5; TRBD1 agrees at 7 bases. V lost 4 bases to trimming and J lost 4 bases; unmatched junction nucleotides: 15. This CDR3 is 17 amino acids long. Germline CDR1 SNHLY, CDR2 FYNNEI. The CDR3 region is CASSGKITGEGRETQYF. The DNA of the CDR3 is TGTGCCAGCAGTGGAAAAATTACAGGGGAAGGAAGAGAGACCCAGTACTTC. The full variable domain, with the rest looked up from reference TRBV2 and TRBJ2-5, is EPEVTQTPSHQVTQMGQEVILRCVPISNHLYFYWYRQILGQKVEFLVSFYNNEISEKSEIFDDQFSVERPDGSNFTLKIRSTKLEDSAMYFCASSGKITGEGRETQYFGPGTRLLVL.

A single count supports this clone. This chain joins TRBV11-2 and TRBJ2-2, with D maybe TRBD2 (6 bases). Germline V gene lookup returns CDR1 SGHAT and CDR2 FQNNGV. The CDR3 contains 17 residues. Trimming removed 0 bases from V and 3 bases from J, with 14 bases in between. The CDR3 coding sequence is TGTGCCAGCAGCTTAGAGGACTATCTATCCGACACCGGGGAGCTGTTTTTT. As protein: CASSLEDYLSDTGELFF.

On this clone itself: Distinct nucleotide sequences in the sample also encode this CDR3. The rearrangement uses TRBV18 and TRBJ2-5; 9 bases match TRBD2. With V trimmed by 4 bases and J by 4 bases, 1 base remained unmatched. In germline, CDR1 is KGHSH, CDR2 LQKENI. The CDR3 length is 13 residues. In nucleotides, the CDR3 is TGTGCCAGCTCACTGGGACTAGCAGAGACCCAGTACTTC. Its translation is CASSLGLAETQYF.